The present entry profiles one T cell receptor beta chain with its context. As yet, its antigen is unknown. The sample comes from a study of cytomegalovirus exposure and HLA in healthy donors. Assay used: immunoSEQ multiplex PCR; TCRdb lists only in-frame clones, some missing. The table includes about 260,000 clones, around 91% detected once. CDR1 is SEHNR and CDR2 is FQNEAQ in the germline V gene (reference sequence). This CDR3 has 16 amino acids. V was clipped by 1 base and J by 3 bases; unmatched bases: 5. Regarding the study as a whole: Within the approximately 110 validation repertoires, first-cohort TCR clusters tended to co-occur, according to a later analysis.

The TCR was taken from a woman in her thirties in good health and CMV-seronegative. The sample was PBMCs. The chain employs TRBV7-9 and TRBJ2-1, with 8 bases that match TRBD2. CDR3 bases: TGTGCCAGCAGCTTAGGCCCAAGCGGGAGCTACAATGAGCAGTTCTTC. It translates to CASSLGPSGSYNEQFF.